This record covers a single TCR beta chain. It has no known antigen specificity. Per-nucleotide qualities are absent, and no much larger clonotype sits a single base away. The trial excluded patients who had a history of autoimmune disease or were on systemic immunosuppression. Peripheral blood for TCR sequencing was collected from all dose cohorts at baseline, on cycle 4 day 1, and on cycle 7 day 1. Samples were obtained from an open-label, multicenter, first-in-human phase I dose-escalation trial of ivuxolimab. Adults with locally advanced or metastatic melanoma, renal cell, hepatocellular, or head and neck squamous cell carcinoma were enrolled in the trial. Before TCR sequencing, CD4+ and CD8+ T cells were separately sorted from peripheral blood. Genomic DNA was isolated from the sorted cells so that the TCRbeta CDR3 region could be sequenced. The immunoSEQ Assay was used to sequence the TCRbeta CDR3 regions. The source is immuneACCESS, and TCRdb retained only in-frame sequences with V and J called. Part of the clones is not carried over; for the studies checked, unresolved V genes explain less than half of this, and the remainder is unexplained. Across this sample there are about 77,000 clones, with about nine tenths seen only once. The ten largest make up 6.2% of the sample.

This entry is derived from a study of OX40 agonist ivuxolimab in advanced cancers. Broadly, across the study: Ivuxolimab was an agonistic, fully human IgG2 monoclonal antibody directed against OX40 (CD134), a costimulatory receptor. Intravenous ivuxolimab was administered to patients every 2 weeks at six dose levels: 0.01, 0.1, 0.3, 1.5, 3 and 10 mg/kg. Of the roughly 53 patients in dose escalation, about 20 had hepatocellular carcinoma, around 15 had melanoma, 9 had renal cell carcinoma and 9 had head and neck cancer. In the dose-escalation cohort, 65% to 85% of patients were male, and the mean age was 60 years with a range of about 23 to 79. Prior anti-PD-1, anti-PD-L1 or anti-CTLA-4 therapy was permitted, and checkpoint inhibitors had been received by roughly two fifths of dose-escalation patients. Partial responses were achieved by three dose-escalation patients, of whom one had hepatocellular carcinoma and two had cutaneous melanoma. The purpose of peripheral TCRbeta sequencing was to test whether ivuxolimab changed TCR sequence diversity and led to clonal T-cell expansion. The paper covers the monotherapy dose-escalation part of the phase I ivuxolimab trial, which included N ≈ 50 patients.

V is trimmed back by 0 bases and J by 8 bases, and the junction contains 2 bases that no gene match accounts for. The germline V gene yields MNHEY for CDR1 and SVGAGI for CDR2. Including the terminal cysteine and phenylalanine, the CDR3 comprises 14 residues. The sequence is cut down to CDR3 DNA, 42 bases in frame from base 1. What the authors observed across the whole study: The antigen specificity of the peripheral T cells that underwent clonal expansion was not determined. Low levels of normalized T-cell clonal expansion were also seen in some nonresponding patients. Partial responders in the 0.1-3.0 mg/kg groups had among the lowest normalized peripheral clonal expansion, especially among CD8+ T cells. After ivuxolimab, expanded clones were on average more numerous among CD8+ T cells than among CD4+ T cells. At doses of 0.1 to 3.0 mg/kg, clonal expansion of both CD4+ and CD8+ T cells in blood was seen between baseline and week 6.

The rearranged chain carries TRBV6-5 and TRBJ1-2, with TRBD1 identical over 11 junction bases. The sample in question was CD4+ or CD8+ T cells sorted from blood, obtained in a trial of the OX40 agonist ivuxolimab. The origin of this receptor is an adult with an advanced solid tumor such as melanoma, head and neck, liver or kidney cancer. The CDR3 protein sequence reads: CASSYSRTGGGYTF. Here is the DNA: TGTGCCAGCAGTTACTCGAGGACAGGGGGCGGCTACACCTTC.